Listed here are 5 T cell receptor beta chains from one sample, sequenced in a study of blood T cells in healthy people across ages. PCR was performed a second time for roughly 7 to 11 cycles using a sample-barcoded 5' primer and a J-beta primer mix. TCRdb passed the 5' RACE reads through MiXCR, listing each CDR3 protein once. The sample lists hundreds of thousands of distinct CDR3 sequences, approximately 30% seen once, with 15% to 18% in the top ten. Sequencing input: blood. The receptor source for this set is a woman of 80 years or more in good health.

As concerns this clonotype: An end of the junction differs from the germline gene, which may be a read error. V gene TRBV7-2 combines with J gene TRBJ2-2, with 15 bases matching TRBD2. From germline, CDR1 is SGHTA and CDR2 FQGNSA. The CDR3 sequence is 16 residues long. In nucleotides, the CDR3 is TGTGCCAGCAGCTGGACTAGCGGGGGGGCGACCGGGGAGCGGGTTTTT. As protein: CASSWTSGGATGERVF.

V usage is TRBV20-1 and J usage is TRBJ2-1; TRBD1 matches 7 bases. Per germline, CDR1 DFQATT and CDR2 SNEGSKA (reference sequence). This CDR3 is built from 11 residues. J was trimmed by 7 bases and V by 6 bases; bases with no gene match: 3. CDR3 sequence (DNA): TGCAGTGCCGCCAGGGGGAATGAGCAGTTCTTC. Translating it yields CSAARGNEQFF.

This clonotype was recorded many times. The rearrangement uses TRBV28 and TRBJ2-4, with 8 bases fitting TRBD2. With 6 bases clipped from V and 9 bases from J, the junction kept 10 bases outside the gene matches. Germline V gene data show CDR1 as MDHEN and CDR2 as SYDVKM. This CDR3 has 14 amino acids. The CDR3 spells CASSPPLAGGIQYF. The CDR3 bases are TGTGCCAGCAGCCCCCCTCTGGCGGGAGGCATTCAGTACTTC.

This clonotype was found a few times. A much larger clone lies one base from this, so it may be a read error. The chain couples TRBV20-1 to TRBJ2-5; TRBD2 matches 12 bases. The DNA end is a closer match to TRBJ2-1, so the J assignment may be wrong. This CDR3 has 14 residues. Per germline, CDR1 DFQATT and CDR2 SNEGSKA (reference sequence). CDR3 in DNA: TGCAGTGCTAGACTAGCGGGGGGGCAAGAGACCCAGTTCTTC. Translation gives CSARLAGGQETQFF.

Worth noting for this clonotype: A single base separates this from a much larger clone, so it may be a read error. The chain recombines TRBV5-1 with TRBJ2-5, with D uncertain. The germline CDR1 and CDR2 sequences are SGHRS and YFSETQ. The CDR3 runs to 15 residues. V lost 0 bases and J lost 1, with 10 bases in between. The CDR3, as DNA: TGCGCCAGCAGCTTGGGCAGTCCCCTCCAAGAGACCCAGTACTTC. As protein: CASSLGSPLQETQYF.